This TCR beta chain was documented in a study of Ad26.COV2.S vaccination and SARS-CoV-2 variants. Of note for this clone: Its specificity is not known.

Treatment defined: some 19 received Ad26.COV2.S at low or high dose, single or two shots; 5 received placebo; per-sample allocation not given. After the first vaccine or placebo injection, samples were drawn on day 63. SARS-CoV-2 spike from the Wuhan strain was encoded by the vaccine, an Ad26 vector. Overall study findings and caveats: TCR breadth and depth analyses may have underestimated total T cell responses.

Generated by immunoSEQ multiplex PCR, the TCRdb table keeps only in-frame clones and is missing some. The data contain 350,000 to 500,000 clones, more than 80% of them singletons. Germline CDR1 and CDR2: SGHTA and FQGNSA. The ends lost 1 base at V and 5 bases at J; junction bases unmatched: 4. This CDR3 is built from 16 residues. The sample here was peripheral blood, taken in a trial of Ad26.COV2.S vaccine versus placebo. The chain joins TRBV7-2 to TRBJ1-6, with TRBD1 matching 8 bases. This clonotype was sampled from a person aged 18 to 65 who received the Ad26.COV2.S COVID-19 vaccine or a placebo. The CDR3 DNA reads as TGTGCCAGCAGCTTAGGAACGACAGGGGATAATTCACCCCTCCACTTT. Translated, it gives CASSLGTTGDNSPLHF.